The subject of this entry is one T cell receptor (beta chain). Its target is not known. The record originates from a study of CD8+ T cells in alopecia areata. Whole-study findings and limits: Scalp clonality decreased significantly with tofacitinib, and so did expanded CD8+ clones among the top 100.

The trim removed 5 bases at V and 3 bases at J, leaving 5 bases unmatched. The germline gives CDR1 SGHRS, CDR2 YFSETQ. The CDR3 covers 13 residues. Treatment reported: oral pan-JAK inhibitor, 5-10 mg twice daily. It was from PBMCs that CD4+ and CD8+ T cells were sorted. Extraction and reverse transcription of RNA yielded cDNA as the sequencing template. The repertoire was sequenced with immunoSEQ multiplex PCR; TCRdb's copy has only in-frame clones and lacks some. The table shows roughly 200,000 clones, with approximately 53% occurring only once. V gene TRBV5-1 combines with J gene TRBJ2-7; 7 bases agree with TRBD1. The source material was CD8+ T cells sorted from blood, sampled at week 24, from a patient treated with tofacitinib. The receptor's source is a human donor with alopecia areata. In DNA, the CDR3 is TGCGCCAGCAGTCCGGGACAGCGCTACGAGCAGTACTTC. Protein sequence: CASSPGQRYEQYF.